The clone carrying this T cell receptor (beta chain) was detected only a few times. What it binds is not known. The junction had 16 bases not matched to a gene; V was cut back by 2 bases and J by 5 bases. Per germline, CDR1 SEHNR and CDR2 FQNEAQ (reference sequence). The CDR3 has 18 residues. This entry comes from a study of T cell repertoires in cytomegalovirus infection. Turning to the study itself: CMV epitopes that were recently identified and HLA-C-restricted were used alongside well-studied HLA-B-restricted ones. It can be stated that public TCR beta signatures indicated CMV infection as well as a matching HLA type. Study observations and caveats: Individuals carrying CMV plus the relevant HLA were identified by cumulative frequency of public TCR beta families. HLA-C-restricted CMV clonotypes gave the most frequent clonotype in two of eight donors.

TCRdb itself ran the reads through MiXCR, one entry per CDR3 protein. The repertoire holds roughly 800,000 distinct CDR3 sequences, about 27% seen once, with about an eighth in the top ten. The material sequenced was cultured CD8+ T cells from PBMCs, taken from culture after CMV antigen stimulation. The sequence was collected from a human donor in good health (CMV status not recorded). Some clones in this sample may be carry-over from other donors' samples. The chain joins TRBV7-9 to TRBJ2-7; 9 nucleotides agree with TRBD1. CDR3 bases: TGTGCCAGCAGCTTATGGGCCGCTGGGGACAGGGAGCGGGACGAGCAGTACGTC. This codes for CASSLWAAGDRERDEQYV.